There are many counts of the clone carrying this T cell receptor beta chain. The CDR3 sequence is 14 residues long. Unmatched junction bases numbered 11, after V lost 11 bases and J lost 6 bases. Germline loops: CDR1 SEHNR, CDR2 FQNEAQ (reference sequence). TCRdb itself ran the 5' RACE reads through MiXCR, one entry per CDR3 protein. The repertoire consists of about 120,000 distinct CDR3 sequences, with around 3% occurring once and the leading ten covering 1% to 1.5%. The data are from a study of neurological immune-mediated disorders. What was sequenced was PBMCs. The V gene is TRBV7-9, the J gene TRBJ2-2; 8 positions agree with TRBD2. The source of this sequence is a woman in her 30s with multiple sclerosis. The CDR3 loop is CAGKERERAGELFF. CDR3 sequence (DNA): TGTGCCGGAAAAGAGCGGGAGAGGGCCGGGGAGCTGTTTTTT.